Below, one T cell receptor beta chain is given with its context. TCRdb re-analysed the RT-PCR reads in MiXCR, keeping a single row per CDR3 protein. The table includes about 680,000 distinct CDR3 sequences, approximately 15% detected once. The TCR comes from a female donor in good health, serving as a healthy control. Sequenced input: memory CD4+ T cells from blood.

The DNA of the CDR3 is TGTGCCAGCAGTTCCCCCGGGACCCGGTCCTACGAGCAGTACTTC. This gives the protein CASSSPGTRSYEQYF. The chain links TRBV28 to TRBJ2-7; either TRBD1 or TRBD2 may supply D (5 bases each). Between the trimmed V and J ends, which lost 4 bases and 1 base, there was a span of 14 bases. The CDR3 consists of 15 residues. Per germline, CDR1 MDHEN and CDR2 SYDVKM.